The 9 T cell receptor beta chains listed next were all sequenced from one sample in a study of shared clonotypes between healthy human individuals. Sequenced by immunoSEQ multiplex PCR; TCRdb stores in-frame clones only, minus some. Of roughly 890,000 clones listed, 80% to 95% are singletons. Naive-designated CD8 cells lacked CD45RO, were positively enriched for CCR7, and omitted terminally differentiated effector memory CD45RA+ cells. The sample consisted of naive CD8+ T cells sorted from blood. The origin of the receptors is a man aged 25 to 45 in good health.

The rearrangement joins TRBV13 to TRBJ2-3, with TRBD1 matching 9 bases. This CDR3 is 16 amino acids long. Per the germline V gene, CDR1 is PRHDT and CDR2 is FYEKMQ (reference sequence). V was pared by 8 bases and J by 3 bases, with 12 bases of the junction left unmatched. CDR3 DNA sequence: TGTGCCAGCTACGGACAGGGGCGGGAGAGAACAGATACGCAGTATTTT. Translation: CASYGQGRERTDTQYF.

V gene TRBV10-3 combines with J gene TRBJ2-2; D may be TRBD2 (6 bases). Deletions cut 11 bases from V and 5 bases from J, with 27 bases between. CDR3 length: 17 residues. Germline V gene lookup returns CDR1 ENHRY and CDR2 SYGVKD. The CDR3 loop is CAPHSGTRRAGTGELFF. Here the CDR3 DNA reads TGTGCCCCCCATAGCGGCACCCGGAGAGCCGGGACCGGGGAGCTGTTTTTT.

V usage is TRBV7-8 and J usage is TRBJ1-1; D not certain. Trimming removed 3 bases at V and 4 bases at J, with 12 bases between. This CDR3 spans 14 amino acids. Germline CDR1 and CDR2: SGHVS and FQNEAQ. DNA for the CDR3: TGTGCCAGCAGCTTTATGCAGGATCCCACTGAAGCTTTCTTT. Translating gives CASSFMQDPTEAFF.

This chain links TRBV29-1 with TRBJ2-1; TRBD1 matches at 8 bases. CDR1 is SQVTM, CDR2 ANQGSEA, per germline. V lost 2 bases and J lost 7; bases outside the gene matches: 7. The CDR3 spans 14 residues. The CDR3 loop reads CSVEPGQGLNEQFF. CDR3 bases: TGCAGCGTTGAACCTGGACAGGGTTTGAATGAGCAGTTCTTC.

For this clone: This same CDR3 is encoded by further DNA sequences in the sample. The chain combines TRBV2 with TRBJ2-7; D remains unclear. This CDR3 has 11 amino acids. The germline CDR1 and CDR2 sequences are SNHLY and FYNNEI. V was pared by 4 bases and J by 2 bases, with 3 bases between. In nucleotides, the CDR3 is TGTGCCAGCAGTGGGACCTACGAGCAGTACTTC. Its translation is CASSGTYEQYF.

The rearrangement uses TRBV28 and TRBJ1-1; the D is unclear. The CDR3 totals 14 residues. Germline V gene lookup returns CDR1 MDHEN and CDR2 SYDVKM. V lost 8 bases and J lost 4, with 17 bases in between. The CDR3 sequence: CASRTRGSFTEAFF. CDR3 nucleotide sequence: TGTGCCAGCCGAACGCGGGGTTCCTTCACTGAAGCTTTCTTT. The variable domain in full, completed from reference TRBV28 and TRBJ1-1, reads DVKVTQSSRYLVKRTGEKVFLECVQDMDHENMFWYRQDPGLGLRLIYFSYDVKMKEKGDIPEGYSVSREKKERFSLILESASTNQTSMYLCASRTRGSFTEAFFGQGTRLTVV.

This rearrangement joins TRBV5-1 to TRBJ2-1, with 10 nucleotides matching TRBD2. Per the germline V gene, CDR1 is SGHRS and CDR2 is YFSETQ. CDR3 length: 17 residues. Unmatched junction bases numbered 6, after V lost 0 bases and J lost 3 bases. CDR3 region: CASSLVSGRPVYNEQFF. CDR3 bases: TGCGCCAGCAGCTTGGTTAGCGGGAGGCCGGTCTACAATGAGCAGTTCTTC. The variable domain in full, completed from reference TRBV5-1 and TRBJ2-1, reads KAGVTQTPRYLIKTRGQQVTLSCSPISGHRSVSWYQQTPGQGLQFLFEYFSETQRNKGNFPGRFSGRQFSNSRSEMNVSTLELGDSALYLCASSLVSGRPVYNEQFFGPGTRLTVL.

This chain connects TRBV19 to TRBJ2-7; the D gene is possibly TRBD2 (5 bases). Trimming took 9 bases from V and 5 from J, leaving 11 bases between them. The germline gives CDR1 LNHDA, CDR2 SQIVND (reference sequence). The CDR3 consists of 11 residues. CDR3 coding DNA: TGTGCCAGCCGGAGAGGGAACGAGCAGTACTTC. Its protein product is CASRRGNEQYF.

This chain uses TRBV6-1 with TRBJ2-5, with TRBD1 as a possible D gene (6 bases). The V gene's germline CDR1 is MNHNS and CDR2 SASEGT. The CDR3 covers 14 residues. Trimming took off 5 bases at V and 0 bases at J, with 10 bases between the two ends. CDR3 residues: CASSRGQYQETQYF. DNA of the CDR3: TGTGCCAGCAGTAGAGGACAGTACCAAGAGACCCAGTACTTC.